This record covers a single T cell receptor beta chain. Its target is not known. The record originates from a study of T-cell reconstitution after alpha-beta-depleted transplantation in children. The study, taken as a whole, reports: High day-60 TCRbeta diversity in some patients came from surviving recipient T cells and thymic progenitors. By about two months after transplant, alpha-beta T cells reportedly arose from several hundred graft clones that had expanded. The authors attributed T-cell counts and diversity one year after transplant mostly to newly produced T cells.

Preparation of the TCRbeta library used unique molecular identifiers. One entry per CDR3 protein, called by TCRdb with MiXCR from the PCR reads. The sample has approximately 520,000 distinct CDR3 sequences, approximately 10% seen once; the top ten hold approximately 15%. CDR1 is KGHSH, CDR2 LQKENI, per germline. V lost 3 bases and J 3 bases, leaving 17 bases between the germline ends. The CDR3 length is 16 residues. The sequencing here drew on PBMCs, mostly from graft donor cells, taken 180 days after TCRalphabeta/CD19-depleted stem cell transplant. V gene TRBV18 combines with J gene TRBJ2-5; a possible D gene is TRBD2 (6 bases). This clonotype was sampled from a female patient aged 2-15 years who had a stem cell transplant for aplastic anemia, so the T cells may come from the graft donor. In DNA form, the CDR3 reads TGTGCCAGCTCACCGCGACCAGGGACTGGGGAAGAGACCCAGTACTTC. Protein: CASSPRPGTGEETQYF.